This T cell receptor (beta chain) originates from a study of beta chain features in type 1 diabetes. General study points: Compared with healthy donors, patients appeared to share more similar naive, central memory and regulatory TCRB repertoires.

This CDR3 comprises 15 residues. Unmatched junction bases numbered 5, after V lost 5 bases and J lost 2 bases. The V gene's germline CDR1 is SGHTA and CDR2 FQGTGA. There are many counts of this clone. The antigen remains unidentified. The authors reverse transcribed all of the isolated RNA, so sequencing captured expressed TCRB transcripts. Repertoires were generated with immunoSEQ multiplex PCR, while TCRdb's copy carries only in-frame clones and drops some. The sample carries roughly 140,000 clones, nearly 50% recorded once. Blood was collected once per donor into heparin, averaging roughly 120 mL. Sorting of CD4+ naive, central memory, regulatory and stem cell-like memory cells was performed via CD45RO/CCR7/CD25/CD127/CD95/CD27.

The material sequenced was Tregs from blood. The chain has TRBV7-3 and TRBJ2-3, with 9 bases fitting TRBD2. The receptor's source is a young man in good health. CDR3 protein: CASSRGTSFTDTQYF. In nucleotides, the CDR3 is TGTGCCAGCAGCCGCGGGACTAGCTTCACAGATACGCAGTATTTT. The whole variable domain, remainder taken from reference TRBV7-3 and TRBJ2-3, is GAGVSQTPSNKVTEKGKYVELRCDPISGHTALYWYRQSLGQGPEFLIYFQGTGAADDSGLPNDRFFAVRPEGSVSTLKIQRTERGDSAVYLCASSRGTSFTDTQYFGPGTRLTVL.